Following are 15 T cell receptor beta chains from one sample sequenced in a study of metastatic and nonmetastatic thyroid tumors. TCRdb re-called the PCR reads via MiXCR. Of 10,000 to 15,000 clones in the sample, 26% are singletons; the top ten hold 15% to 20%. No patient had received any treatment before thyroid surgery. Sequencing was carried out using tumor tissue. The receptors originated from a female donor with papillary thyroid cancer or a benign thyroid nodule (not recorded which). Some clones in this sample may be carry-over from other donors' samples.

This clone was counted only a few times. V gene TRBV15 combines with J gene TRBJ2-5, with TRBD2 matching over 11 bases. The V gene's germline CDR1 is LNHNV and CDR2 YYDKDF (reference sequence). The CDR3 consists of 15 residues. V was pared by 1 base and J by 8 bases, with 6 bases of the junction left unmatched. Here the CDR3 reads CATSRATSGSYTQYF. CDR3 in DNA: TGTGCCACCAGCAGAGCTACTAGCGGGAGTTATACCCAGTACTTC. Drawing the rest from reference TRBV15 and TRBJ2-5, the complete variable domain is DAMVIQNPRYQVTQFGKPVTLSCSQTLNHNVMYWYQQKSSQAPKLLFHYYDKDFNNEADTPDNFQSRRPNTSFCFLDIRSPGLGDTAMYLCATSRATSGSYTQYFGPGTRLLVL.

This clone was detected a few times. CDR3 coding DNA: TGTGCCAGTAGGCGGGACAGGGGATCTCGCTACACCTTC. It is translated as CASRRDRGSRYTF. This chain joins TRBV28 and TRBJ1-2; 10 nucleotides match TRBD1. CDR1 is MDHEN and CDR2 is SYDVKM in the germline V gene. This CDR3 is 13 amino acids long. V lost 9 bases and J lost 9; bases outside the gene matches: 10.

This clone has a count of ten or more. The genes are TRBV5-5 and TRBJ1-6; D is uncertain. The CDR3 covers 15 residues. Germline CDR1 reads SGHKS; CDR2 reads YYEKEE (reference sequence). Trimming removed 0 bases from V and 7 bases from J, with 11 bases in between. The CDR3 reads CASSLDRVGNSPLHF. The CDR3 bases are TGTGCCAGCAGCTTGGACCGGGTGGGGAATTCACCCCTCCACTTT.

By proportion, this clone is medium-sized (0.01 to 0.1%). This rearrangement joins TRBV7-9 to TRBJ2-3; D gene unclear. The CDR3 length is 13 residues. Trimming took 3 bases from V and 3 from J, leaving 7 bases between them. Germline CDR1 SEHNR, CDR2 FQNEAQ (reference sequence). Here the CDR3 DNA reads TGTGCCAGCAGCTTGGTCTCAACAGATACGCAGTATTTT. This codes for CASSLVSTDTQYF.

This clone was detected a few times. J is TRBJ1-3 and V is TRBV2, with TRBD1 as a possible D gene (6 bases). V lost 3 bases and J 5 bases, leaving 11 bases between the germline ends. Germline loops: CDR1 SNHLY, CDR2 FYNNEI. The CDR3 length is 14 residues. The DNA of the CDR3 is TGTGCCAGCAGTGATACAGGGCCCCGAAACACCATATATTTT. Translated: CASSDTGPRNTIYF.

The chain carries TRBV20-1 and TRBJ2-7; the D gene is possibly TRBD2 (5 bases). Germline-derived CDR1 and CDR2 are DFQATT and SNEGSKA (reference sequence). The CDR3 extends over 16 amino acids. The germline V and J ends were trimmed by 1 base and 6 bases, with 22 bases remaining between them. The CDR3 DNA reads as TGCAGTGCTAGAGCCCTTAGCGTTTTCCGCTCGGGCGAGCAGTACGTC. Its protein product is CSARALSVFRSGEQYV.

V gene TRBV6-2 or TRBV6-3 combines with J gene TRBJ2-7, with D unclear. The CDR3 is 13 residues long. Trimming took off 0 bases at V and 2 bases at J, with 5 bases between the two ends. CDR1 and CDR2 from the germline V gene are MNHEY and SVGEGT. The CDR3 is CASSYSGTYEQYF. DNA of the CDR3: TGTGCCAGCAGTTACTCTGGAACCTACGAGCAGTACTTC.

This clone was recorded at least ten times. The chain combines TRBV11-3 with TRBJ1-6; the D is unclear. CDR1 is SGHNT, CDR2 YENEEA, per germline. Deletions cut 2 bases from V and 10 bases from J, with 15 bases between. The CDR3 is 15 residues long. CDR3 nucleotides: TGTGCCAGCAGCTTATCGGCATCACCGGGGTCACCCCTCCACTTT. Translating it yields CASSLSASPGSPLHF.

The chain recombines TRBV30 with TRBJ2-5; perhaps TRBD2 as D (6 bases). The CDR3 has 13 amino acids. Trimming shortened V by 1 base and J by 7 bases, and 13 bases separated the two germline ends. Germline CDR1 GTSNPN, CDR2 SVGIG (reference sequence). The CDR3 DNA reads TGTGCCTGGAGTGGGCTAGTTAGCGGGACCCAGTACTTC. Residues: CAWSGLVSGTQYF. The full variable domain, rest sourced from reference TRBV30 and TRBJ2-5, is SQTIHQWPATLVQPVGSPLSLECTVEGTSNPNLYWYRQAAGRGLQLLFYSVGIGQISSEVPQNLSASRPQDRQFILSSKKLLLSDSGFYLCAWSGLVSGTQYFGPGTRLLVL.

This clone came up many times. The chain links TRBV5-1 to TRBJ2-1, with D perhaps matching TRBD2 (5 bases). This CDR3 is built from 16 residues. CDR1 SGHRS and CDR2 YFSETQ come from the germline V gene. V lost 0 bases and J 0 bases, leaving 10 bases between the germline ends. The CDR3 bases are TGCGCCAGCAGCTTGGATGCGGGCGTCTCCTACAATGAGCAGTTCTTC. The encoded protein is CASSLDAGVSYNEQFF.

In its sample, this clone ranks as medium-sized. The rearrangement links TRBV6-6 to TRBJ1-3; a possible D gene is TRBD1 (5 bases). V was cut by 3 bases and J by 4 bases, with 13 bases left in between. CDR1 and CDR2 from the germline V gene are MNHNY and SVGAGI (reference sequence). The CDR3 covers 15 residues. The CDR3 sequence: CASSYSGTSGNTIYF. The DNA of the CDR3 is TGTGCCAGCAGTTATTCCGGGACCTCAGGAAACACCATATATTTT.

This rearrangement joins TRBV5-1 to TRBJ2-4; weak D call: TRBD1 (5 bases). V was shortened by 7 bases and J by 9 bases, with 17 bases between the two germline ends. The CDR3 covers 13 residues. In germline, CDR1 is SGHRS, CDR2 YFSETQ. CDR3 nucleotide sequence: TGCGCCAGCGGAGCTGTAGCTCAGGGCATTCAGTACTTC. Translating gives CASGAVAQGIQYF.

This clone was observed many times. This rearrangement joins TRBV2 to TRBJ2-6, with D tentatively TRBD1 (5 bases). The V gene lost 6 bases and the J gene lost 2 bases, with 11 bases spanning the gap. Germline CDR1 reads SNHLY; CDR2 reads FYNNEI. The CDR3 loop spans 15 amino acids. Here the CDR3 DNA reads TGTGCCAGCAGGCAAACAGGTACTGGGGCCAACGTCCTGACTTTC. Translated: CASRQTGTGANVLTF.

For the CDR3, the DNA is TGTGCCAGCAGTAATAGCGGTATAAGCACAGATACGCAGTATTTT. It specifies CASSNSGISTDTQYF. V is TRBV2 and J is TRBJ2-3; tentative D call: TRBD2 (6 bases). Between the trimmed V and J ends, which lost 5 bases and 0 bases, there was a span of 12 bases. The germline CDR1 and CDR2 sequences are SNHLY and FYNNEI. This CDR3 is built from 15 residues.

This clone was detected once. A read error may be the cause here, since a much bigger clone is one base away. The CDR3 reads CASSEATIKQFF. Here the CDR3 DNA reads TGCGCCAGTTCAGAGGCGACAATTAAGCAGTTCTTC. V gene TRBV5-1 combines with J gene TRBJ2-1, with D unclear. This CDR3 spans 12 amino acids. With 8 bases removed from V and 11 bases from J, the gap between germline ends came to 17 bases. CDR1 and CDR2 from the germline V gene are SGHRS and YFSETQ.